In this sample, the clone carrying this T cell receptor beta chain turned up once. Its antigen is currently unknown. This CDR3 has 15 residues. Germline loops: CDR1 SGHTA, CDR2 FQGNSA. With V trimmed by 5 bases and J by 5 bases, 6 bases remained unmatched. In the PCR, 60 Vbeta and 13 Jbeta primers were used. The assay was immunoSEQ multiplex PCR, and TCRdb's table has in-frame clones only and misses some. The table lists more than 150,000 clones, around 83% of them singletons, with around 1.2% in the top ten. This sample stems from a study of cytomegalovirus exposure and HLA in healthy donors. Study outcomes and limitations: Reported findings show TCR beta sequences accurately forecast HLA-A and HLA-B alleles in most subjects.

Sequenced sample: PBMCs. This chain joins TRBV7-2 and TRBJ2-2; 9 bases agree with TRBD2. The TCR originated in a girl aged 2 to 10 in good health and CMV-seropositive. The CDR3 reads CASSPRLAGTGELFF. In DNA form, the CDR3 reads TGTGCCAGCAGCCCCCGGCTAGCGGGAACCGGGGAGCTGTTTTTT.